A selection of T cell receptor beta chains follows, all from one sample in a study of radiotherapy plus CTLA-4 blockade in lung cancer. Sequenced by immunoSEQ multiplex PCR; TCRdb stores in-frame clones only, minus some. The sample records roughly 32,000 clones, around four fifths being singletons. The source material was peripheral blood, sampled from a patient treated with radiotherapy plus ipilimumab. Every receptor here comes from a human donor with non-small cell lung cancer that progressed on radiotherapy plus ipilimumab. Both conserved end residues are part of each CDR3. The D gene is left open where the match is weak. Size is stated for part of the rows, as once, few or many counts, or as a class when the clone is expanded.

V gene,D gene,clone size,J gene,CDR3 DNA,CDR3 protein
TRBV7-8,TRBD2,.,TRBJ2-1,TGTGCCAGCAGACTAGATGATATAGCGGGGGGTCTCGATGAGCAGTTCTTC,CASRLDDIAGGLDEQFF
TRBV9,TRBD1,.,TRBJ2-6,TGTGCCAGCAGCGGCACAGGGGCAGCCGGGGCCAACGTCCTGACTTTC,CASSGTGAAGANVLTF
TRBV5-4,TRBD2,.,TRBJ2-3,TGTGCCAGCAGCTTTGGAACTAGCGGTGGCACAGATACGCAGTATTTT,CASSFGTSGGTDTQYF
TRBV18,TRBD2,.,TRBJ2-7,TGTGCCAGCTCACCAGCGGCTAGCGGGTCGCGCGAGCAGTACTTC,CASSPAASGSREQYF
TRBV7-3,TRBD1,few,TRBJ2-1,TGTGCCAGCAGCTCCGAGAACAGGGGGCCGGATGAGCAGTTCTTC,CASSSENRGPDEQFF
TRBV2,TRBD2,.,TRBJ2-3,TGTGCCAGCAGAGGAGATGAGCGGGGGCTCTTAGATACGCAGTATTTT,CASRGDERGLLDTQYF
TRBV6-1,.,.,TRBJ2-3,TGTGCCAGCAGTGAAGGCTCCAGGGGACGGGCAGATACGCAGTATTTT,CASSEGSRGRADTQYF
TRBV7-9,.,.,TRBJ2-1,TGTGCCAGCAGCCGTTCCGAGGGTGACAATGAGCAGTTCTTC,CASSRSEGDNEQFF
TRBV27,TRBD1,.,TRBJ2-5,TGTGCCAGCAGCCAAGGGGACAGCCAAGAGACCCAGTACTTC,CASSQGDSQETQYF
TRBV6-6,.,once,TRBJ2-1,TGTGCCAGCAGTACTGAGGGACATTCCCGGAATGAGCAGTTCTTC,CASSTEGHSRNEQFF
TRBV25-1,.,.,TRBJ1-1,TGTGCCAGCAGTGAGGATGGCGGCCTGAGAGCTTTCTTT,CASSEDGGLRAFF
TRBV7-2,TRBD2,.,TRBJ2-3,TGTGCCAGCAGCGCACTGACTAGCACCACAGATACGCAGTATTTT,CASSALTSTTDTQYF
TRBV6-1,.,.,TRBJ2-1,TGTGCCAGCACCGGGAGCTCCTACAATGAGCAGTTCTTC,CASTGSSYNEQFF
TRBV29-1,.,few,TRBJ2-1,TGCAGCGTTGGGGCGGACTACTATTCGGATGAGCAGTTCTTC,CSVGADYYSDEQFF
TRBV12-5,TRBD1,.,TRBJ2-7,TGTGCTAGTGGTTTGGGAGTCCCGGGACAGAGCTCCTACGAGCAGTACTTC,CASGLGVPGQSSYEQYF
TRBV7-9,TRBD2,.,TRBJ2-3,TGTGCCAGCAGCTTTACCAGCGGGGGGACGACAGATACGCAGTATTTT,CASSFTSGGTTDTQYF
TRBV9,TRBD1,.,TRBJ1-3,TGTGCCAGCAGCGAGGGGACAGGGGGAACTGGAAACACCATATATTTT,CASSEGTGGTGNTIYF
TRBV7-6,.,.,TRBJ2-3,TGTGCCAGCAGCTACTCCTTTTCCCCAAGCGCGTTTAGCACAGATACGCAGTATTTT,CASSYSFSPSAFSTDTQYF
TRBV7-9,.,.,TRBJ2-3,TGTGCCAGCAGCTTAGTGAGTGGCACAGATACGCAGTATTTT,CASSLVSGTDTQYF
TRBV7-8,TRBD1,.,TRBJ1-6,TGTGCCAGCAGCTTCATTTTCGGACAGGGAAAGGCTTTGGATTCACCCCTCCACTTT,CASSFIFGQGKALDSPLHF
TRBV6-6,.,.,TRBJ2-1,TGTGCCAGCAGTGGGCAGACCAATGAGCAGTTCTTC,CASSGQTNEQFF
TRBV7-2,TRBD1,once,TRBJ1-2,TGTGCCAGCAGCATCGGGACAGCCATTAACTATGGCTACACCTTC,CASSIGTAINYGYTF
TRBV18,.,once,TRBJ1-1,TGTGCCAGCTCACCAGGGCGACAGGCTGCAACTGAAGCTTTCTTT,CASSPGRQAATEAFF
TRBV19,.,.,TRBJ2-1,TGTGCCAGTAGCAAGACTATCTACAATGAGCAGTTCTTC,CASSKTIYNEQFF
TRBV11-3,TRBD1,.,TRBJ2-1,TGTGCCAGCAGCTTAAGTGGGACAGGGGGCAATGAGCAGTTCTTC,CASSLSGTGGNEQFF
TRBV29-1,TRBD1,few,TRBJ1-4,TGCAGCGTCGCGAGACAGGGCCTCGGGGAAAAACTGTTTTTT,CSVARQGLGEKLFF
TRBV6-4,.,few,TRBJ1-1,TGTGCCAGCAGTCCTTATTTGAACACTGAAGCTTTCTTT,CASSPYLNTEAFF
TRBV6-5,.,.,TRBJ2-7,TGTGCCAGCAGTTCTATAAACTACGAGCAGTACTTC,CASSSINYEQYF
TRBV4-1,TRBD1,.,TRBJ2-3,TGCGCCAGCAGCCTAACTCAGGGGGCCGCCACAGATACGCAGTATTTT,CASSLTQGAATDTQYF
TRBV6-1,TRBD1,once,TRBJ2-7,TGTGCCAGCAGTGGACCGGGACAGGGGTTGAGCGAGCAGTACTTC,CASSGPGQGLSEQYF